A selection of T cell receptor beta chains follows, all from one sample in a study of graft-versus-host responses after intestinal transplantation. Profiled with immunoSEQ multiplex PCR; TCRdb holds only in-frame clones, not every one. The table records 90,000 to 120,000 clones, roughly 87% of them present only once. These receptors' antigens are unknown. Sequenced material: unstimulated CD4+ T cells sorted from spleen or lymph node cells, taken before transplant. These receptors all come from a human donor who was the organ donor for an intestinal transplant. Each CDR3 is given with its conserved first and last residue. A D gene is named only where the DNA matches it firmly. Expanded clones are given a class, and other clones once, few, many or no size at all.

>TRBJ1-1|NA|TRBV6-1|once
CASTSRVGREAFF
TGTGCCAGCACCTCCCGGGTAGGGCGGGAAGCTTTCTTT
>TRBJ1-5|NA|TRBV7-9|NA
CASSQEPYQPQHF
TGTGCCAGCAGTCAGGAGCCATATCAGCCCCAGCATTTT
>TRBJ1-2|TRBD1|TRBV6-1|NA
CASSSRGQGAYGYTF
TGTGCCAGCAGTTCCCGGGGACAGGGGGCGTATGGCTACACCTTC
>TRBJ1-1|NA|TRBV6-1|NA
CASSEGLNLNTEAFF
TGTGCCAGCAGTGAAGGATTAAACCTGAACACTGAAGCTTTCTTT
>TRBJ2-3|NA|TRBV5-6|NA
CASSKTAPDTQYF
TGTGCCAGCAGCAAAACTGCCCCAGATACGCAGTATTTT
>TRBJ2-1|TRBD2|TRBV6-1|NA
CASSVGSGGAYNEQFF
TGTGCCAGCAGTGTAGGTAGCGGGGGGGCCTACAATGAGCAGTTCTTC
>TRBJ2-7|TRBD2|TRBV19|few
CASSPKPGGTFYEQYF
TGTGCCAGTAGTCCCAAACCGGGGGGTACGTTCTACGAGCAGTACTTC
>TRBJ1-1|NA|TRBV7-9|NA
CASSQRGGRAFF
TGTGCCAGCAGCCAGAGGGGAGGGAGAGCTTTCTTT
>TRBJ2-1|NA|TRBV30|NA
CAWSELEIYNEQFF
TGTGCCTGGAGTGAGCTCGAAATCTACAATGAGCAGTTCTTC
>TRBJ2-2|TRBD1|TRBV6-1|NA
CASRSGTGYPGELFF
TGTGCCAGCAGGTCCGGGACAGGGTATCCCGGGGAGCTGTTTTTT
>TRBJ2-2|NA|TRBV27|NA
CASSMKGPPTGELFF
TGTGCCAGCAGCATGAAGGGACCCCCTACCGGGGAGCTGTTTTTT
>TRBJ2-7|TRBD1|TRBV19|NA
CASNKGQGATEQYF
TGTGCCAGTAATAAAGGGCAGGGGGCGACCGAGCAGTACTTC
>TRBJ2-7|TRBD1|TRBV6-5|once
CASSRTGGVDEQYF
TGTGCCAGCAGTCGGACAGGGGGCGTCGACGAGCAGTACTTC
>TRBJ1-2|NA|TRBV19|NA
CASSTGAGFGYTF
TGTGCCAGTAGTACAGGGGCAGGCTTTGGCTACACCTTC
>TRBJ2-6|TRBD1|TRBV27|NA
CASSYQDRLSSGANVLTF
TGTGCCAGCAGTTACCAGGACAGGTTGAGCTCTGGGGCCAACGTCCTGACTTTC
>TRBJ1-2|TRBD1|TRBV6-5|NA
CATQGGRNYGYTF
TGTGCCACCCAGGGGGGGAGGAACTATGGCTACACCTTC
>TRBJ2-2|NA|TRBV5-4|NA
CASSLDVGSNTGELFF
TGTGCCAGCAGCTTGGATGTAGGGTCTAACACCGGGGAGCTGTTTTTT
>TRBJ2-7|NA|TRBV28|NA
CASSIRTYEQYF
TGTGCCAGCAGTATACGCACCTACGAGCAGTACTTC
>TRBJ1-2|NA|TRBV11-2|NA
CASSLGPLYGYTF
TGTGCCAGCAGCTTAGGGCCGTTATATGGCTACACCTTC
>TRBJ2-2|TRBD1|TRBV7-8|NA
CASSSGTGSTGELFF
TGTGCCAGCAGCTCTGGGACAGGGTCCACCGGGGAGCTGTTTTTT